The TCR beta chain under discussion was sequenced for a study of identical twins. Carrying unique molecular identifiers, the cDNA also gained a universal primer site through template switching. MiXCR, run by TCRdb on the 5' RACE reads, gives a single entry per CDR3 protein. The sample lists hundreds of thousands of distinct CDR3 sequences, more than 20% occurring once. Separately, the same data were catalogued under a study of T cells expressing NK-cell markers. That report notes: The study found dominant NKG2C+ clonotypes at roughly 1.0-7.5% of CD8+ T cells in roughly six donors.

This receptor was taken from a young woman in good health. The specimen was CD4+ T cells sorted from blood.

CDR3 sequence: CASSHAGGTEAFF. Written as DNA, the CDR3 is TGCGCCAGCAGCCATGCTGGGGGGACTGAAGCTTTCTTT. V usage is TRBV5-1 and J usage is TRBJ1-1; perhaps TRBD1 as D (5 bases). Trimming stripped 4 bases from V and 5 bases from J, with 12 bases between. Germline CDR1 is SGHRS and CDR2 is YFSETQ. CDR3 length: 13 amino acids.